This T cell receptor (beta chain) was identified in a study of neoadjuvant anti-PD-1 for oral cavity cancer. The length of the CDR3 is 12 residues. The V gene's germline CDR1 is GTSNPN and CDR2 SVGIG (reference sequence). V dropped 3 bases and J dropped 7; count of bases not matched to a gene: 5. This sample's time point: after neoadjuvant nivolumab, at surgical resection. This clone was observed a few times. Six replicates per PBMC sample, mostly from roughly 470 ng of genomic DNA. The data were produced by immunoSEQ multiplex PCR, yet TCRdb's version contains in-frame clones alone and is incomplete. The sample has approximately 10,000 clones, approximately 59% seen once.

The material sequenced was PBMCs, taken after nivolumab (anti-PD-1) treatment. V and J are TRBV30 and TRBJ2-5, with TRBD2 identical over 7 bases. This receptor was taken from a person aged 35-79 years with oral cavity squamous cell carcinoma. The CDR3 sequence: CAWSGRRGTQYF. The CDR3 DNA sequence: TGTGCCTGGAGCGGGAGGCGCGGGACCCAGTACTTC.